The subject of this entry is one T cell receptor (beta chain). Antigen unknown. V was clipped by 3 bases and J by 11 bases, with 9 bases between them. This CDR3 has 12 amino acids. Germline loops: CDR1 KGHDR, CDR2 SFDVKD. These data come from a study of CD8+CD57+ T cells in acquired aplastic anemia. Whole-study context: The mean DNA yield obtained from sorted CD4+ and CD8+ cells came to around 3 ug. CD4+ cells from healthy donors averaged about 9.8 million reads. Study-level points and caveats: Patients and controls shared just under 30 CD8+ CDR3 sequences. Statistical testing detected no significant gap in CD8+ Simpson's diversity between patients and controls.

Template material for TCR beta VDJ and CDR3 profiling consisted of genomic DNA. TCRdb ran MiXCR on the reads and lists one entry per CDR3 protein. There are roughly 58,000 distinct CDR3 sequences in the sample; roughly 54% occur only once, and around 2.3% lies in the top ten. This chain uses TRBV24-1 with TRBJ1-4, with a tentative D call TRBD1 (6 bases). This sequence originates from a human donor in good health, serving as a control. Sample: sorted CD4+, CD8+, or CD8+CD57+ T cells (not recorded which) from PBMCs. The CDR3 here is CATSDLTGKLFF. The DNA of the CDR3 is TGTGCCACCAGTGATCTTACAGGGAAACTGTTTTTT.